This T cell receptor beta chain was identified in a study of shared clonotypes between healthy human individuals. Overall study findings and caveats: Shared clonotypes: roughly 4.5% naive CD4, approximately 3.4% naive CD8, roughly 2.4% memory CD4, around 0.4% memory CD8. Generation probabilities were higher for clonotypes shared across all four sorted-subset donors than for unshared ones.

About this clone itself: Its cognate antigen is unknown.

The naive CD8 subset, CD45RO-negative cells positively selected for CCR7, excluded terminally differentiated effector memory CD45RA+ cells. Among the donors, all were Caucasian adults who lived in Nashville, Tennessee. Here immunoSEQ multiplex PCR was the method, and the copy in TCRdb shows in-frame clones only, minus some. This table has some 2 million clones, around 96% appearing once. Germline loops: CDR1 MDHEN, CDR2 SYDVKM. The CDR3 consists of 16 residues. Trimming removed 7 bases at V and 0 bases at J, with 19 bases between. This chain links TRBV28 with TRBJ2-7; possible D gene TRBD2, 5 bases. The source is a man in his late teens or twenties in good health. The sequenced sample was naive CD8+ T cells sorted from blood. The CDR3 sequence is CASIKGDPLFSYEQYF. The CDR3 DNA follows: TGTGCCAGCATAAAGGGAGATCCCCTTTTCTCCTACGAGCAGTACTTC.